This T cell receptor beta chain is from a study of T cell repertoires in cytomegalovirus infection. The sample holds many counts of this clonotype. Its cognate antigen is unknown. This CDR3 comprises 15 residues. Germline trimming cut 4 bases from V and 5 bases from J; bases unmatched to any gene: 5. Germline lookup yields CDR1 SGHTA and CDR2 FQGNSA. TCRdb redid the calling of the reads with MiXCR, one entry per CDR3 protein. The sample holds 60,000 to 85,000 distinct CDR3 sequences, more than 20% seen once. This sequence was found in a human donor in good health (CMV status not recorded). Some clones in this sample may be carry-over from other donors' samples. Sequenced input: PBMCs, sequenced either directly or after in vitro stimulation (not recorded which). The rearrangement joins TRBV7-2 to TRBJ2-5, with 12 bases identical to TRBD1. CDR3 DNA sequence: TGTGCCAGCAGCTCGGGGACAGGGGGCTTCGAGACCCAGTACTTC. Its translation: CASSSGTGGFETQYF.